This entry concerns a single T cell receptor beta chain. The data stem from a study of shared clonotypes between healthy human individuals. The repertoire was sequenced with immunoSEQ multiplex PCR; TCRdb's copy has only in-frame clones and lacks some. The profile shows 100,000 or so clones, 67% of them singletons. The sample was memory CD8+ T cells sorted from blood. Subset reported: CD45RO+ cells pooled with CCR7-negative TemRA cells. The TCR comes from a young woman in good health.

The CDR3 spells CASSDGSEAFF. CDR3 coding DNA: TGTGCCAGCAGTGACGGGAGTGAAGCTTTCTTT. V is TRBV6-5 and J is TRBJ1-1; D is unresolved. V was cut by 5 bases and J by 7 bases, with 8 bases left in between. Germline V gene data show CDR1 as MNHEY and CDR2 as SVGAGI. The CDR3 spans 11 residues.